This TCR beta chain appears in the sequencing data of a study of T cells in Graves' hyperthyroidism and ophthalmopathy. Study summary: Peripheral blood was acquired at first diagnosis, ahead of any therapy whatsoever.

RNA transcripts served as the template for amplifying TCR beta CDR3 regions. A first-round RT-PCR of the TCR CDR3 used the HTBI primer set. TCRdb re-called the multiplex PCR reads through MiXCR, storing one row per CDR3 protein. This sample yields about 500,000 distinct CDR3 sequences, of which about 15% are seen a single time; approximately 30% belongs to the top ten. This clonotype was recorded at least ten times. V was clipped by 2 bases and J by 0 bases, with 8 bases between them. Germline values: CDR1 MDHEN, CDR2 SYDVKM. The CDR3 is 15 amino acids. The sample consisted of blood. The source is a woman in her twenties or thirties with Graves' ophthalmopathy. V and J are TRBV28 and TRBJ1-5, with D maybe TRBD1 (5 bases). The CDR3 loop is CASSLKGHSNQPQHF. The CDR3 region has the DNA TGTGCCAGCAGTTTAAAGGGGCATAGCAATCAGCCCCAGCATTTT.